The entry below gives a single T cell receptor beta chain sequence along with its context. Its recognized antigen is unknown. Nothing much larger sits one base from this clone, and base qualities are not available. This specimen includes other DNA sequences encoding the same CDR3. From cysteine to phenylalanine, the CDR3 is 15 amino acids long. Here the CDR3 DNA is all that survives: 45 bases in frame from base 1. The germline V gene yields MNHEY for CDR1 and SVGAGI for CDR2. Clipping removes 6 bases from V and 1 base from J, with 5 as the unmatched junction base count. These data come from a study of blood T cell repertoires in COVID-19 (TCRdb year 2020). General notes on the study: The collaborator samples originated in the United States, Italy and Spain and spanned the acute and convalescent phases of COVID-19. Where available, HLA class I and class II types were taken from metadata supplied by the sample provider and were not determined by assay-based typing. The dataset comprised deeply sampled blood TCRbeta repertoires from subjects exposed to, actively infected with, or recovered from COVID-19. Sample metadata almost always included a de-identified subject ID, COVID-19 status, age in years and sex. The samples were drawn from two sources: the first 160 participants of the ongoing ImmuneRACE study, and 1,254 subjects contributed by 6 global collaborators. The repertoires were made available in a free public database intended to serve as a resource for research on the immune response to SARS-CoV-2. The prospective study material was composed of cDNA or gDNA derived from T cells, B-cell-depleted T cells, or PBMCs. Study-wide findings and limitations: The amount of clinical and demographic metadata varied by source and participant and was provided uncurated.

The immunoSEQ Assay, a bias-controlled multiplex PCR, was used to amplify TCRbeta CDR3 regions from genomic DNA. The paper's processing steps were these. The number of nucleated cells in each sample was estimated from the amplification of reference gene primers within the assay. To quantify the absolute abundance of each unique TCRbeta CDR3 rearrangement, sequence reads were collapsed and filtered. For each sample, productive Simpson clonality was calculated as the square root of Simpson's diversity index across productive rearrangements. Drawn from immuneACCESS, this table holds only the in-frame rearrangements with V and J called that TCRdb kept. Clones are partly lost; checked studies trace under half to an unresolved V gene and leave the rest unexplained. V and J calls and clone size are copied from that table; D and trimming were computed from the DNA. The sample table contains 150,000 to 200,000 clones; only one count was recorded for about nine tenths of them. Around 2.3% of the sample belongs to the ten largest clones.

Enrolling through a virtual design, the prospective study's participants ranged in age from roughly 18 to 95 years and lived across 24 United States geographic areas. In the prospective study, cohorts were assigned on the basis of participant-reported clinical history obtained from a screening survey and a study questionnaire. For ImmuneRACE Cohort 3, a participant was defined as recovered based on two consecutive negative NP/OP PCR tests, clearance by a healthcare professional, or resolution of symptoms. In the prospective study, whole blood, serum and a nasopharyngeal or oropharyngeal swab were collected from each participant by mobile phlebotomists. Prospective study participants could optionally give additional blood draws and questionnaires over an approximately two-month period. Blood samples from the prospective study were shipped frozen or at room temperature prior to DNA extraction.

The source of this sequence is a woman aged 25 to 39 who had recovered from COVID-19. The sequenced sample consisted of PBMCs or T cells enriched from blood (not recorded which). The chain uses TRBV6-5 and TRBJ1-5, and 8 junction bases match TRBD1. The sequenced DNA: TGTGCCAGCAGCTCCGACAGGGGAAGCAATCAGCCCCAGCATTTT. Its coded protein is CASSSDRGSNQPQHF.